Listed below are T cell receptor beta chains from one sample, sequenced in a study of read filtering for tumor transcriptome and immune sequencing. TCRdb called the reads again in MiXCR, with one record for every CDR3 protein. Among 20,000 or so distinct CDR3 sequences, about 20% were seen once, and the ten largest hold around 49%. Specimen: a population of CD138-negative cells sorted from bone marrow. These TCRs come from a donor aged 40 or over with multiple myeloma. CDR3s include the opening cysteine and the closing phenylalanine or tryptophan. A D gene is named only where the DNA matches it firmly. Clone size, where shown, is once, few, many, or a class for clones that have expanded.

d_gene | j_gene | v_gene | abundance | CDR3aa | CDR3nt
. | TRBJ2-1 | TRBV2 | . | CASSETLRQFF | TGTGCCAGCAGTGAGACCCTGCGACAGTTCTTC
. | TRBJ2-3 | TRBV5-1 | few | CASRTGLAPSTPADTQYF | TGCGCCAGCAGAACTGGCCTGGCCCCCTCGACCCCGGCAGATACGCAGTATTTT
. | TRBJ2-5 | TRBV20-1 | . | CSAHRGSSPETQYF | TGCAGTGCTCACCGGGGAAGCTCGCCGGAGACCCAGTACTTC
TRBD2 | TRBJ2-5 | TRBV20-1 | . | CSAHDPAGGGGETQYF | TGCAGTGCCCACGACCCGGCGGGGGGGGGAGGAGAGACCCAGTACTTC
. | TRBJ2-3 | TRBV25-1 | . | CASSEFGTRSTDTQYF | TGTGCCAGCAGTGAATTTGGGACACGAAGCACAGATACGCAGTATTTT
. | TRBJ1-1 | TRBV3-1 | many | CASSQFGNAEAFF | TGTGCCAGCAGCCAATTCGGTAATGCTGAAGCTTTCTTT
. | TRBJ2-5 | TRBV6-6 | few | CASRDRTVQETQYF | TGTGCCAGCAGGGATCGGACAGTGCAAGAGACCCAGTACTTC
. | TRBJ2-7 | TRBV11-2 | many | CASSPRWGSYEQYF | TGTGCCAGCAGCCCGAGGTGGGGCTCCTACGAGCAGTACTTC
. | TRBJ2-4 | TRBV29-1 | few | CSVGRGEAKNIQYF | TGCAGCGTAGGCAGGGGGGAAGCCAAAAACATTCAGTACTTC
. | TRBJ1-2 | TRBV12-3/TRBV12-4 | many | CASRPGGTLDYGYTF | TGTGCCAGCAGACCCGGGGGGACACTGGACTATGGCTACACCTTC
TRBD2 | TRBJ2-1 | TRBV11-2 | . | CASSQWTSGASNEQLF | TGTGCCAGCAGCCAGTGGACTAGCGGGGCCTCTAACGAGCAGCTCTTC
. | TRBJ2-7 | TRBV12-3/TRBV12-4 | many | CASSWTASYEQYF | TGTGCCAGCAGTTGGACAGCCTCCTACGAGCAGTACTTC
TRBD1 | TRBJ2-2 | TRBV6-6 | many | CASRQGQNTGELFF | TGTGCCAGTAGACAGGGACAGAACACCGGGGAGCTGTTTTTT
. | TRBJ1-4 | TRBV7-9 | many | CASSLTGPPNEKLFF | TGTGCCAGCAGCTTAACGGGGCCCCCTAATGAAAAACTGTTTTTT
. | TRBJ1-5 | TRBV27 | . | CASSFMAGVQPQHF | TGTGCCAGCAGTTTTATGGCAGGGGTTCAGCCCCAGCATTTT
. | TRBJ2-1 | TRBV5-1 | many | CASSENWRGSYNEQFF | TGCGCCAGCAGCGAGAATTGGAGGGGGTCCTACAATGAGCAGTTCTTC
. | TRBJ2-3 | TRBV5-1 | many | CASSLTQPTDTQYF | TGCGCCAGCAGCCTTACCCAACCCACAGATACGCAGTATTTT
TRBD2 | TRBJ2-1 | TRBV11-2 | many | CASSLDLRERGQFF | TGTGCCAGCAGCTTAGATCTCCGGGAGCGGGGGCAGTTCTTC
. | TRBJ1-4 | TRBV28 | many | CASVGGVEKLFF | TGTGCCAGCGTAGGGGGGGTGGAAAAACTGTTTTTT
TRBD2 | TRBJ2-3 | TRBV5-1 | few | CASSLELAGGTDTQYF | TGCGCCAGCAGCTTGGAGCTAGCGGGGGGCACAGATACGCAGTATTTT
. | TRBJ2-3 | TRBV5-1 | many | CASSPLTALSTDTQYF | TGCGCCAGCAGCCCCCTTACAGCTCTTAGCACAGATACGCAGTATTTT
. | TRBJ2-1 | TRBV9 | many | CASSVVEAYNEQFF | TGTGCCAGCAGCGTAGTAGAAGCCTACAATGAGCAGTTCTTC
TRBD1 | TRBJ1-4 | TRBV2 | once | CASKLQGHATNEKLFF | TGTGCCAGCAAATTACAGGGGCATGCAACTAATGAAAAACTGTTTTTT
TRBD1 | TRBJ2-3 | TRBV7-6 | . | CASSLSGQGVSDTQYF | TGTGCCAGCAGCTTATCGGGACAGGGGGTCTCAGATACGCAGTATTTT
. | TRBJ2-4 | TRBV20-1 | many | CSARLYLIRDVKNIQYF | TGCAGTGCTAGACTATACCTGATCCGGGACGTCAAAAACATTCAGTACTTC
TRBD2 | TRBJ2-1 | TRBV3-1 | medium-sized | CASSQARGGLEQFF | TGTGCCAGCAGCCAAGCACGGGGGGGACTAGAGCAGTTCTTC
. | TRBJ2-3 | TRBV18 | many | CASSAIGGDTQYF | TGTGCCAGCTCCGCCATTGGAGGAGATACGCAGTATTTT
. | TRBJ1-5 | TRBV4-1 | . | CASSQDARISNQPQHF | TGCGCCAGCAGCCAAGATGCCAGGATTAGCAATCAGCCCCAGCATTTT
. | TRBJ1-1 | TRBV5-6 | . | CASSFRLLLNTEAFF | TGTGCCAGCAGCTTCCGACTGCTCTTGAACACTGAAGCTTTCTTT
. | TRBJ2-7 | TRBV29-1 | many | CSVRQGSNEQYF | TGCAGCGTCCGGCAGGGTTCCAACGAGCAGTACTTC
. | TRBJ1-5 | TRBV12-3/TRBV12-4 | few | CASSIPGQPQHF | TGTGCCAGCTCCATCCCAGGGCAGCCCCAGCATTTT
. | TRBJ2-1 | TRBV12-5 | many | CASGPPSRRSYNEQFF | TGTGCTAGTGGCCCCCCGAGTCGGAGGTCCTACAATGAGCAGTTCTTC
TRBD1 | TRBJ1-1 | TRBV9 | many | CASSVAGGAAAEAFF | TGTGCCAGCAGCGTAGCAGGGGGCGCGGCGGCTGAAGCTTTCTTT
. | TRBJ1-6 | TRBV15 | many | CATSGGNSPLHF | TGTGCCACCAGCGGGGGCAACTCACCCCTCCACTTT
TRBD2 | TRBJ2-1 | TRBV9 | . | CASSPRLAAEQFF | TGTGCCAGCAGCCCAAGACTAGCTGCTGAGCAGTTCTTC